The 19 T cell receptor beta chains given below trace back to one sample, sequenced in a study of cytomegalovirus exposure and HLA in healthy donors. The assay was immunoSEQ multiplex PCR, and TCRdb's table has in-frame clones only and misses some. The sample has 150,000 or so clones, approximately 89% seen once. Source material: PBMCs. The receptors were sampled from a man in his late teens or twenties in good health and CMV-seropositive.

The chain carries TRBV29-1 and TRBJ2-7; TRBD2 aligns across 7 bases. J gave up 2 bases and V 6 bases, and 13 bases lay outside the gene matches. The germline V gene encodes CDR1 SQVTM and CDR2 ANQGSEA. The CDR3 length is 15 residues. The chain's CDR3 is CSVWDYAMGPYEQYF. In DNA form, the CDR3 reads TGCAGCGTATGGGACTACGCGATGGGCCCCTACGAGCAGTACTTC.

V and J are TRBV15 and TRBJ2-2; D is ambiguous. Germline CDR1 and CDR2: LNHNV and YYDKDF (reference sequence). V gave up 8 bases and J gave up 1 base, with 2 bases separating them. CDR3 length equals 11 residues. CDR3 sequence (DNA): TGTGCCACCCAGAACACCGGGGAGCTGTTTTTT. It encodes CATQNTGELFF.

This rearrangement joins TRBV5-5 to TRBJ2-3; TRBD1 is a possible D gene (6 bases). Trimming left V 4 bases short and J 6 bases short, with 15 bases between. The CDR3 totals 14 residues. Germline CDR1 SGHKS, CDR2 YYEKEE (reference sequence). CDR3 nucleotides: TGTGCCAGCAGCCCCAGGACAGCCCGCGATACGCAGTATTTT. It codes for CASSPRTARDTQYF.

This chain links TRBV18 with TRBJ2-5; 13 nucleotides match TRBD2. Per the germline V gene, CDR1 is KGHSH and CDR2 is LQKENI. This CDR3 comprises 17 residues. The trim removed 2 bases at V and 1 base at J, leaving 4 bases unmatched. Here the CDR3 DNA reads TGTGCCAGCTCACCAACGGGACTAGCGGGGATCCAAGAGACCCAGTACTTC. Translated, it gives CASSPTGLAGIQETQYF.

The chain recombines TRBV15 with TRBJ2-5, with D perhaps matching TRBD2 (6 bases). The germline gives CDR1 LNHNV, CDR2 YYDKDF (reference sequence). With 0 bases removed from V and 3 bases from J, the gap between germline ends came to 17 bases. CDR3 length: 17 residues. The CDR3: CATSRDRGSGLEETQYF. The CDR3 nucleotides are TGTGCCACCAGCAGAGATCGGGGTAGCGGATTAGAAGAGACCCAGTACTTC.

J is TRBJ2-7 and V is TRBV9, with 8 bases aligning to TRBD2. The CDR3 is 14 residues long. V lost 2 bases and J lost 4; bases outside the gene matches: 5. The germline V gene has CDR1 SGDLS and CDR2 YYNGEE. The CDR3 sequence is CASSVGGATYEQYF. The CDR3 DNA reads as TGTGCCAGCAGCGTCGGGGGGGCCACTTACGAGCAGTACTTC.

The J gene is TRBJ1-2, the V gene TRBV5-8, with a possible D match to TRBD1 (5 bases). The germline V gene encodes CDR1 SGHTS and CDR2 YDEGEE. This CDR3 region has 16 residues. Between the trimmed V and J ends, which lost 0 bases and 6 bases, there was a span of 18 bases. CDR3 residues: CASSLGLGGFGDGYTF. The CDR3 coding sequence is TGTGCCAGCAGCTTGGGGCTGGGGGGTTTTGGAGATGGCTACACCTTC.

The chain combines TRBV6-6 with TRBJ2-7; 7 bases map to TRBD1. The junction had 6 bases not matched to a gene; V was cut back by 4 bases and J by 6 bases. In germline, CDR1 is MNHNY, CDR2 SVGAGI (reference sequence). The CDR3 is 13 amino acids. The CDR3 here is CASSSWTGGEQYF. DNA of the CDR3: TGTGCCAGCAGTTCTTGGACAGGAGGCGAGCAGTACTTC.

This chain connects TRBV2 to TRBJ1-5, with 12 nucleotides matching TRBD1. Germline CDR1 SNHLY, CDR2 FYNNEI. The V gene end was trimmed by 7 bases and the J gene end by 7 bases; junction bases not matched to a gene: 5. The CDR3 is 14 amino acids. The CDR3 loop is CASTGTGGWQPQHF. Written as DNA, the CDR3 is TGTGCCAGCACCGGGACAGGGGGCTGGCAGCCCCAGCATTTT.

The chain couples TRBV18 to TRBJ2-7; 10 bases match TRBD1. The CDR3 runs to 15 residues. The germline gives CDR1 KGHSH, CDR2 LQKENI. Trimming took 4 bases from V and 5 from J; bases not matched to a gene: 8. The CDR3 spells CASSRPGQGYHEQYF. CDR3 DNA sequence: TGTGCCAGCTCACGACCGGGACAGGGGTACCACGAGCAGTACTTC.

V gene TRBV7-2 combines with J gene TRBJ2-7; 7 bases match TRBD2. The V gene's germline CDR1 is SGHTA and CDR2 FQGNSA. The CDR3 is made up of 14 amino acids. Trimming cost V 7 bases and J 6 bases; bases outside gene matches: 12. Written as DNA, the CDR3 is TGTGCCAGCAACCCGAGGGCGGGAGATTTCGAGCAGTACTTC. Its protein product is CASNPRAGDFEQYF.

The genes are TRBV4-1 and TRBJ1-1, with D possibly being TRBD1 (5 bases). The CDR3 has 14 amino acids. Trimming removed 1 base from V and 11 bases from J, with 17 bases in between. Germline CDR1 is MGHRA and CDR2 is YSYEKL. In nucleotides, the CDR3 is TGCGCCAGCAGCCAAGTGGGGGGTGAGGGGAATGCTTTCTTT. Amino acids: CASSQVGGEGNAFF.

This clone was counted between two and nine times. This rearrangement joins TRBV9 to TRBJ2-3; D unresolved. The V gene's germline CDR1 is SGDLS and CDR2 YYNGEE. V was pared by 0 bases and J by 0 bases, with 8 bases between. CDR3 length: 15 residues. CDR3 sequence reads: CASSVVSGSTDTQYF. CDR3 nucleotide sequence: TGTGCCAGCAGCGTAGTGTCCGGGAGCACAGATACGCAGTATTTT.

This clone was detected once. The chain uses TRBV5-1 and TRBJ1-2; 8 bases map to TRBD1. This CDR3 is 12 amino acids long. Germline V gives CDR1 SGHRS, CDR2 YFSETQ. J was trimmed by 13 bases and V by 4 bases; bases with no gene match: 9. The CDR3 protein is CASSPGQGPLTF. The CDR3 bases are TGCGCCAGCAGCCCTGGACAGGGACCCCTCACCTTC.

This sequence joins TRBV5-1 and TRBJ1-1, with TRBD1 identical over 9 bases. This CDR3 is built from 15 residues. With 0 bases clipped from V and 4 bases from J, the junction kept 4 bases outside the gene matches. Germline CDR1 reads SGHRS; CDR2 reads YFSETQ. CDR3 bases: TGCGCCAGCAGCTTGGCCGGGACAGGGAGCACTGAAGCTTTCTTT. Translation gives CASSLAGTGSTEAFF.

J is TRBJ1-6 and V is TRBV11-2; TRBD1 might be the D (5 bases). Deletions cut 3 bases from V and 7 bases from J, with 13 bases between. The CDR3 sequence is 15 residues long. Looked up from germline, CDR1 is SGHAT and CDR2 is FQNNGV. CDR3 DNA sequence: TGTGCCAGCAGCTTCGCGACAAGGGGCAATTCACCCCTCCACTTT. Its translation is CASSFATRGNSPLHF.

There are a few counts of this clone. The chain joins TRBV2 to TRBJ1-5; weak D call: TRBD1 (5 bases). Germline lookup yields CDR1 SNHLY and CDR2 FYNNEI. V lost 2 bases and J lost 6, with 11 bases in between. The CDR3 has 14 residues. The chain's CDR3 is CASSETRGGQPQHF. The CDR3 DNA is TGTGCCAGCAGTGAAACGAGGGGAGGTCAGCCCCAGCATTTT.

The chain recombines TRBV7-6 with TRBJ2-7, with a possible D match to TRBD1 (7 bases). V lost 1 base, J lost 4 bases, and 14 bases lay in between. This CDR3 spans 15 amino acids. Germline V gives CDR1 SGHVS, CDR2 FNYEAQ. The CDR3 region is CASSLGGRGRYEQYF. CDR3 in DNA: TGTGCCAGCAGCTTAGGCGGCAGGGGGAGGTACGAGCAGTACTTC.

The chain is built from TRBV7-2 and TRBJ1-5; D not certain. Germline V gene lookup returns CDR1 SGHTA and CDR2 FQGNSA. Trimming left V 5 bases short and J 3 bases short, with 8 bases between. This CDR3 has 13 residues. The CDR3 reads CASSPRHNQPQHF. CDR3 bases: TGTGCCAGCAGCCCGAGACACAATCAGCCCCAGCATTTT.